These T cell receptor beta chains were read from a single sample in a study of blood T cell repertoires in COVID-19. The method was immunoSEQ multiplex PCR; TCRdb's version includes in-frame clones alone and lacks a portion of them. Among 35,000 to 50,000 clones listed, about 85% were seen once. The sequenced sample consisted of peripheral blood. The receptor set was obtained from a woman in her 70s in a cohort sampled during active COVID-19. CDR3s include the opening cysteine and the closing phenylalanine or tryptophan. D genes are given only for firm matches. The size entry is marked missing in some rows and otherwise reads once, few, many or a size class.

size,D,V,J,CDR3,DNA
NA,TRBD1,TRBV28,TRBJ1-2,CASSSQQGDYGYTF,TGTGCCAGCAGTTCCCAACAGGGGGACTATGGCTACACCTTC
NA,NA,TRBV13,TRBJ2-7,CASSSGGEPNEQYF,TGTGCCAGCAGCTCCGGAGGGGAGCCTAACGAGCAGTACTTC
once,TRBD2,TRBV6-4,TRBJ2-7,CASSPGTSGTYEQYF,TGTGCCAGCAGCCCCGGGACTAGCGGAACCTACGAGCAGTACTTC
NA,NA,TRBV18,TRBJ1-1,CASSEGMNTEAFF,TGTGCCAGCTCAGAGGGCATGAACACTGAAGCTTTCTTT
NA,TRBD1,TRBV10-2,TRBJ1-5,CASRGQNNQPQHF,TGCGCCAGCCGGGGACAGAACAATCAGCCCCAGCATTTT
NA,NA,TRBV7-2,TRBJ2-1,CASSLGLEDNEQFF,TGTGCCAGCAGCTTAGGACTAGAGGACAATGAGCAGTTCTTC
NA,TRBD1,TRBV28,TRBJ1-3,CASRGQGLGNTIYF,TGTGCCAGCAGGGGACAGGGGCTTGGAAACACCATATATTTT
NA,NA,TRBV4-1,TRBJ2-4,CASSQVFGPGGFKNIQYF,TGCGCCAGCAGCCAAGTCTTTGGGCCAGGAGGGTTCAAAAACATTCAGTACTTC
NA,TRBD1,TRBV28,TRBJ1-1,CASSSGTGNTEAFF,TGTGCCAGCAGTTCCGGGACAGGGAACACTGAAGCTTTCTTT
NA,NA,TRBV18,TRBJ1-1,CASSPVSMNTEAFF,TGTGCCAGCTCACCAGTTTCAATGAACACTGAAGCTTTCTTT
NA,NA,TRBV27,TRBJ2-7,CASSSGLLAYEQYF,TGTGCCAGCAGTTCGGGACTTCTAGCCTACGAGCAGTACTTC
NA,NA,TRBV7-2,TRBJ2-7,CASSLSPQSPQYF,TGTGCCAGCAGCTTAAGCCCTCAAAGCCCGCAGTACTTC
NA,TRBD2,TRBV4-3,TRBJ2-5,CASSQDVAASGRLETQYF,TGCGCCAGCAGCCAAGATGTCGCGGCTAGCGGGAGGCTAGAGACCCAGTACTTC
NA,TRBD2,TRBV3-1/TRBV3-2,TRBJ2-7,CASSLAGVVYEQYF,TGTGCCAGCAGCCTAGCGGGAGTAGTCTACGAGCAGTACTTC
NA,TRBD2,TRBV19,TRBJ2-7,CASSIDGAAGAYYEQYF,TGTGCCAGTAGTATAGATGGTGCAGCGGGGGCTTACTACGAGCAGTACTTC
few,NA,TRBV27,TRBJ1-5,CASSLRIGNQPQHF,TGTGCCAGCAGTTTGAGGATTGGCAATCAGCCCCAGCATTTT
NA,NA,TRBV21-1,TRBJ1-5,CASTPLGGLRTRPQHF,TGTGCCAGCACCCCCCTGGGAGGACTGAGGACGAGGCCCCAGCATTTT
once,TRBD1,TRBV10-1,TRBJ2-2,CASTSGTENTGELFF,TGCGCCAGCACCTCCGGGACAGAGAACACCGGGGAGCTGTTTTTT
NA,TRBD2,TRBV5-1,TRBJ2-5,CASSSPSSGRGQETQYF,TGCGCCAGCAGCTCCCCATCTAGCGGGAGGGGACAAGAGACCCAGTACTTC
once,TRBD2,TRBV28,TRBJ2-2,CASSLWRLAGGPGELFF,TGTGCCAGCAGTTTATGGAGACTAGCGGGAGGTCCCGGGGAGCTGTTTTTT